The next 30 T cell receptor beta chains were all read from a single sample in a study of T cell changes during pregnancy in multiple sclerosis. Clones were sequenced by immunoSEQ multiplex PCR, and TCRdb holds only the in-frame ones, with some missing. Of some 97,000 clones in the sample, around nine tenths were seen once. The source was peripheral blood, collected in the second trimester of pregnancy. The source of these receptors is a female donor with multiple sclerosis, enrolled in a pregnancy study.

This clone appeared a single time. This chain connects TRBV6-6 to TRBJ2-1; 14 bases align to TRBD2. From germline, CDR1 is MNHNY and CDR2 SVGAGI (reference sequence). The CDR3 has 15 amino acids. V was clipped by 5 bases and J by 10 bases; unmatched bases: 7. CDR3 in amino acids: CASSGGTSGSNEQFF. The CDR3 nucleotides read TGTGCCAGCAGTGGGGGGACTAGCGGGAGTAACGAGCAGTTCTTC.

The chain is built from TRBV27 and TRBJ1-1; D unclear. The V gene lost 4 bases and the J gene lost 1 base, with 10 bases spanning the gap. The CDR3 length is 14 residues. Germline CDR1 MNHEY, CDR2 SMNVEV (reference sequence). The CDR3 DNA follows: TGTGCCAGCAGTTACAACAGCCCGAACACTGAAGCTTTCTTT. This translates into CASSYNSPNTEAFF.

This sequence joins TRBV2 and TRBJ2-3; no definite D call. CDR1 is SNHLY, CDR2 FYNNEI, per germline. The CDR3 extends over 11 amino acids. V gave up 4 bases and J gave up 5 bases, with 4 bases separating them. CDR3 DNA: TGTGCCAGCAGTGCACAAGATACGCAGTATTTT. It encodes CASSAQDTQYF. Using reference TRBV2 and TRBJ2-3 for the parts outside the CDR3, the full variable domain is EPEVTQTPSHQVTQMGQEVILRCVPISNHLYFYWYRQILGQKVEFLVSFYNNEISEKSEIFDDQFSVERPDGSNFTLKIRSTKLEDSAMYFCASSAQDTQYFGPGTRLTVL.

This rearrangement joins TRBV7-3 to TRBJ1-2; 7 positions match TRBD1. J lost 2 bases, V lost 5 bases, and 5 bases had no gene match. CDR3 size: 14 residues. CDR1 is SGHTA, CDR2 FQGTGA, per germline. In nucleotides, the CDR3 is TGTGCCAGCAGCCCCGGGACAGCCAACTATGGCTACACCTTC. Translation: CASSPGTANYGYTF.

V gene TRBV9 combines with J gene TRBJ2-3, with D perhaps TRBD2 (6 bases). The V gene lost 4 bases and the J gene lost 3 bases, with 18 bases spanning the gap. Germline CDR1 reads SGDLS; CDR2 reads YYNGEE. This CDR3 is 16 amino acids long. The DNA for the CDR3 is TGTGCCAGCAGCCTCTCGCTCCGGGACTCTACAGATACGCAGTATTTT. This codes for CASSLSLRDSTDTQYF.

This chain connects TRBV4-2 to TRBJ2-1; TRBD1 might be the D (5 bases). Trimming cost V 0 bases and J 0 bases, with 12 bases left between them. Germline values: CDR1 LGHNA, CDR2 YNFKEQ. This CDR3 comprises 17 residues. DNA of the CDR3: TGTGCCAGCAGCCAAGATGGACCCAGGGCCTCCTACAATGAGCAGTTCTTC. Its protein is CASSQDGPRASYNEQFF.

The rearrangement links TRBV6-1 to TRBJ2-1; 10 nucleotides line up with TRBD1. The CDR3 contains 17 residues. Trimming at V came to 0 bases and at J to 6 bases, leaving 8 bases not matched to a gene. CDR1 and CDR2 from the germline V gene are MNHNS and SASEGT. The CDR3 DNA sequence: TGTGCCAGCAGTGAAGCGCGCGGACAGGGGGTCCCCAATGAGCAGTTCTTC. Its protein is CASSEARGQGVPNEQFF.

The V gene is TRBV2, the J gene TRBJ1-2; D gene unclear. Germline-derived CDR1 and CDR2 are SNHLY and FYNNEI. There are 13 residues in the CDR3. The V end lost 3 bases, the J end lost 5 bases, and 10 bases lay between the germline ends. CDR3 nucleotides: TGTGCCAGCAGTGACGGTCGGCGGTATGGCTACACCTTC. Translated: CASSDGRRYGYTF.

The genes are TRBV7-8 and TRBJ2-5; tentative D call: TRBD1 (5 bases). There are 17 residues in the CDR3. In germline, CDR1 is SGHVS, CDR2 FQNEAQ. Trimming stripped 2 bases from V and 5 bases from J, with 21 bases between. The chain's CDR3 is CASSLFRGSLRGETQYF. The CDR3, as DNA: TGTGCCAGCAGCTTATTTAGGGGCAGCCTTCGTGGGGAGACCCAGTACTTC.

This clone has a single count. The chain combines TRBV5-1 with TRBJ1-2; D uncertain. This CDR3 has 14 amino acids. Germline CDR1 and CDR2: SGHRS and YFSETQ. Trimming took 0 bases from V and 3 from J, leaving 9 bases between them. This CDR3 reads CASSLAPRDYGYTF. CDR3 nucleotide sequence: TGCGCCAGCAGCTTGGCCCCACGCGACTATGGCTACACCTTC. Supplemented by reference TRBV5-1 and TRBJ1-2, the full variable domain reads KAGVTQTPRYLIKTRGQQVTLSCSPISGHRSVSWYQQTPGQGLQFLFEYFSETQRNKGNFPGRFSGRQFSNSRSEMNVSTLELGDSALYLCASSLAPRDYGYTFGSGTRLTVV.

V is TRBV10-3 and J is TRBJ1-2, with 7 bases matching TRBD1. With 2 bases clipped from V and 8 bases from J, the junction kept 14 bases outside the gene matches. Germline CDR1 ENHRY, CDR2 SYGVKD. This CDR3 has 16 residues. CDR3 DNA: TGTGCCATCAGTGAGCCGAGAGGGGGCAGGGGGGACGGCTACACCTTC. It specifies CAISEPRGGRGDGYTF.

V and J are TRBV5-6 and TRBJ1-2, with D tentatively TRBD1 (5 bases). There are 16 residues in the CDR3. Germline V CDR1 and CDR2: SGHDT, YYEEEE. Trimming took off 1 base at V and 2 bases at J, with 15 bases between the two ends. CDR3 nucleotide sequence: TGTGCCAGCAGCTTGTTTGCGGGGCGGTTCAACTATGGCTACACCTTC. This encodes CASSLFAGRFNYGYTF.

In DNA form, the CDR3 reads TGTGCCAGCAGCGTGGACGGGGGGAGCAATCAGCCCCAGCATTTT. Protein product: CASSVDGGSNQPQHF. This chain joins TRBV9 and TRBJ1-5, with D possibly matching TRBD1 (5 bases). The CDR3 covers 15 residues. Germline CDR1 is SGDLS and CDR2 is YYNGEE. Between the trimmed V and J ends, which lost 2 bases and 1 base, there was a span of 10 bases.

V usage is TRBV5-1 and J usage is TRBJ1-2, with D maybe TRBD1 (5 bases). Germline V gene sequence: CDR1 SGHRS, CDR2 YFSETQ. The CDR3 loop spans 13 amino acids. V dropped 0 bases and J dropped 4 bases, with 7 bases sitting between them. CDR3 sequence: CASSLGQSYGYTF. The CDR3 nucleotides read TGCGCCAGCAGCTTGGGACAGAGCTATGGCTACACCTTC.

The chain combines TRBV4-1 with TRBJ1-1, with D tentatively TRBD1 (6 bases). V was shortened by 0 bases and J by 2 bases, with 16 bases between the two germline ends. CDR1 and CDR2 from the germline V gene are MGHRA and YSYEKL. There are 17 residues in the CDR3. The CDR3 nucleotides are TGCGCCAGCAGCCAAGAAAAAGGGGGTAGGGGAAACACTGAAGCTTTCTTT. It is translated as CASSQEKGGRGNTEAFF.

This chain connects TRBV19 to TRBJ2-5; TRBD1 is a possible D gene (5 bases). Trimming pared 1 base from V and 0 bases from J, leaving 6 bases between. The CDR3 runs to 14 residues. Germline V gene sequence: CDR1 LNHDA, CDR2 SQIVND (reference sequence). The CDR3 loop reads CASSIGQNQETQYF. CDR3 DNA: TGTGCCAGTAGTATAGGACAGAACCAAGAGACCCAGTACTTC. Looking up the rest from reference TRBV19 and TRBJ2-5 gives the full variable domain: DGGITQSPKYLFRKEGQNVTLSCEQNLNHDAMYWYRQDPGQGLRLIYYSQIVNDFQKGDIAEGYSVSREKKESFPLTVTSAQKNPTAFYLCASSIGQNQETQYFGPGTRLLVL.

This clone was detected a few times. V and J are TRBV27 and TRBJ2-7; D remains unclear. The CDR3 is 15 residues long. The V gene lost 5 bases and the J gene lost 0 bases, with 14 bases spanning the gap. Per the germline V gene, CDR1 is MNHEY and CDR2 is SMNVEV (reference sequence). Here the CDR3 DNA reads TGTGCCAGCAGTCTTGGAGTCTATGGCTCCTACGAGCAGTACTTC. Translated: CASSLGVYGSYEQYF.

The J gene is TRBJ2-3, the V gene TRBV10-2; 9 nucleotides agree with TRBD2. This CDR3 is built from 15 residues. The ends lost 6 bases at V and 1 base at J; junction bases unmatched: 5. Germline V gene lookup returns CDR1 WSHSY and CDR2 SAAADI. The CDR3 nucleotides read TGCGCCAGCAGCCTTAGCGGGGGTGGCACAGATACGCAGTATTTT. This gives the protein CASSLSGGGTDTQYF.

Points on this clone: The germline gene is not matched at one end of the junction; a read error may be the cause. The gene calls are TRBV2 and TRBJ2-7, with 11 bases fitting TRBD2. Germline assignment: CDR1 SNHLY and CDR2 FYNNEI. The CDR3 is 13 residues long. The CDR3: CASSGRPSHEQYF. The CDR3 DNA is TGTGCCTCTAGCGGGAGGCCCTCCCACGAGCAGTACTTC.

The chain recombines TRBV6-5 with TRBJ1-2; D gene unclear. Germline V CDR1 and CDR2: MNHEY, SVGAGI. Trimming pared 5 bases from V and 7 bases from J, leaving 14 bases between. The CDR3 runs to 13 residues. The CDR3 bases are TGTGCCAGCAGTCGGGGTAGGGAGGCTGGCTACACCTTC. Amino acid sequence: CASSRGREAGYTF.

The rearrangement uses TRBV5-1 and TRBJ1-1; D may be TRBD1 (5 bases). The germline gives CDR1 SGHRS, CDR2 YFSETQ. V was shortened by 4 bases and J by 3 bases, with 13 bases between the two germline ends. This CDR3 is 14 amino acids long. The CDR3 nucleotides are TGCGCCAGCAGCCCCAAGGGGTTATACACTGAAGCTTTCTTT. Protein product: CASSPKGLYTEAFF.

The chain uses TRBV9 and TRBJ2-7; no clear D gene. The length of the CDR3 is 14 residues. CDR1 SGDLS and CDR2 YYNGEE come from the germline V gene. The V end was cut by 0 bases, the J end by 0 bases, with 7 bases between. The CDR3 loop is CASSVGGDSYEQYF. For the CDR3, the DNA is TGTGCCAGCAGCGTAGGTGGAGACTCCTACGAGCAGTACTTC.

The J gene is TRBJ2-7, the V gene TRBV10-3; TRBD1 matches 9 bases. Germline trimming cut 0 bases from V and 0 bases from J; bases unmatched to any gene: 15. CDR1 and CDR2 from the germline V gene are ENHRY and SYGVKD. CDR3 length equals 20 residues. This CDR3 is CAISESPALPDRGVSYEQYF. The CDR3 coding sequence is TGTGCCATCAGTGAGTCCCCCGCTCTGCCAGACAGGGGGGTCTCCTACGAGCAGTACTTC.

The chain carries TRBV2 and TRBJ2-7, with D perhaps matching TRBD2 (5 bases). The CDR3 is made up of 14 amino acids. In germline, CDR1 is SNHLY, CDR2 FYNNEI. The V end lost 7 bases, the J end lost 3 bases, and 16 bases lay between the germline ends. The CDR3 spells CASTPTGTYYEQYF. The CDR3 DNA reads as TGTGCCAGCACCCCTACGGGAACCTACTACGAGCAGTACTTC.

This clone has a single count. The rearrangement uses TRBV15 and TRBJ1-5; D is ambiguous. The ends were cut back, 0 bases at V and 9 bases at J, with 15 bases in the middle. This CDR3 region has 15 residues. From germline, CDR1 is LNHNV and CDR2 YYDKDF (reference sequence). The CDR3 sequence is CATSRDLGAARPQHF. The CDR3, as DNA: TGTGCCACCAGCAGAGATCTAGGAGCTGCCAGGCCCCAGCATTTT.

The chain uses TRBV27 and TRBJ1-2; 7 bases fit TRBD1. V shed 6 bases, J shed 7 bases, and the junction held 11 bases outside the gene matches. This CDR3 region has 14 residues. CDR1 MNHEY and CDR2 SMNVEV come from the germline V gene (reference sequence). The DNA for the CDR3 is TGTGCCAGCAGGAGCACCGGGACAGCTGTTGGCTACACCTTC. As protein: CASRSTGTAVGYTF.

The rearrangement links TRBV7-2 to TRBJ1-6; D possibly corresponds to TRBD1 (5 bases). The V end lost 5 bases, the J end lost 7 bases, and 9 bases lay between the germline ends. Germline lookup yields CDR1 SGHTA and CDR2 FQGNSA. There are 13 residues in the CDR3. CDR3 bases: TGTGCCAGCAGCGCCCAGGGAAATTCACCCCTCCACTTT. It yields the protein CASSAQGNSPLHF.

This chain links TRBV30 with TRBJ1-3, with D perhaps TRBD1 (6 bases). This CDR3 spans 11 amino acids. The V and J ends lost 8 bases and 4 bases respectively, with 9 bases between them. Germline V gene lookup returns CDR1 GTSNPN and CDR2 SVGIG (reference sequence). The CDR3 region is CAHGGGNTIYF. CDR3 nucleotides: TGTGCCCATGGGGGCGGAAACACCATATATTTT. Drawing the rest from reference TRBV30 and TRBJ1-3, the complete variable domain is SQTIHQWPATLVQPVGSPLSLECTVEGTSNPNLYWYRQAAGRGLQLLFYSVGIGQISSEVPQNLSASRPQDRQFILSSKKLLLSDSGFYLCAHGGGNTIYFGEGSWLTVV.

The chain joins TRBV6-5 to TRBJ2-7; 11 bases map to TRBD2. CDR3 size: 14 residues. The trim removed 4 bases at V and 7 bases at J, leaving 6 bases unmatched. Germline V gene sequence: CDR1 MNHEY, CDR2 SVGAGI. The CDR3 DNA reads TGTGCCAGCAGTTTAGCGGGAGGGCTCGGGGAGCAGTACTTC. It specifies CASSLAGGLGEQYF.

The chain uses TRBV28 and TRBJ2-1, with D possibly TRBD2 on 6 matching bases. This CDR3 region has 17 residues. Trimming took off 6 bases at V and 2 bases at J, with 20 bases between the two ends. Germline V gives CDR1 MDHEN, CDR2 SYDVKM. CDR3 in amino acids: CASSPLTSGAPYNEQFF. CDR3 in DNA: TGTGCCAGCAGCCCCCTAACCTCGGGAGCGCCCTACAATGAGCAGTTCTTC.